The 5 T cell receptor beta chains given below trace back to one sample, sequenced in a study of blood T cell repertoires in COVID-19. Sequencing was performed with immunoSEQ multiplex PCR; in TCRdb, only in-frame clones are kept and a portion is missing. The top ten hold almost 6.5% of the sample, which has about 140,000 clones, about four fifths seen once. Sequencing was carried out using peripheral blood. Receptors were obtained from a human donor in a cohort sampled during active COVID-19.

This clone appeared a few times. The chain has TRBV7-6 and TRBJ2-2; tentative D call: TRBD1 (5 bases). Trimming took off 5 bases at V and 3 bases at J, with 22 bases between the two ends. Germline CDR1 is SGHVS and CDR2 is FNYEAQ. This CDR3 contains 18 residues. This chain's CDR3 is CASSPSSGAGFHTGELFF. Here the CDR3 DNA reads TGTGCCAGCAGCCCTTCAAGTGGGGCAGGGTTTCACACCGGGGAGCTGTTTTTT.

This chain uses TRBV12-3 or TRBV12-4 with TRBJ1-2, with D perhaps TRBD1 (6 bases). The CDR3 runs to 12 residues. The germline V and J ends were trimmed by 1 base and 7 bases, with 7 bases remaining between them. CDR3 sequence: CASSLDRAGYTF. CDR3 coding DNA: TGTGCCAGCAGTTTAGACAGGGCTGGCTACACCTTC.

This clone came up once. V gene TRBV19 combines with J gene TRBJ2-5; 11 bases map to TRBD2. The germline CDR1 and CDR2 sequences are LNHDA and SQIVND (reference sequence). CDR3 length: 15 residues. The V and J ends lost 7 bases and 5 bases, in that order; junction bases with no gene match: 9. The CDR3 DNA follows: TGTGCCAGTACCACCACTAGCGGGGGCCTCGAGACCCAGTACTTC. It codes for CASTTTSGGLETQYF. The variable domain in full, completed from reference TRBV19 and TRBJ2-5, reads DGGITQSPKYLFRKEGQNVTLSCEQNLNHDAMYWYRQDPGQGLRLIYYSQIVNDFQKGDIAEGYSVSREKKESFPLTVTSAQKNPTAFYLCASTTTSGGLETQYFGPGTRLLVL.

This chain joins TRBV6-6 and TRBJ2-2, with a tentative D call TRBD1 (5 bases). The germline gives CDR1 MNHNY, CDR2 SVGAGI (reference sequence). CDR3 length: 15 residues. V lost 5 bases, J lost 3 bases, and 13 bases lay in between. The CDR3 nucleotides read TGTGCCAGCAGTGAGGCCCTAGGGGACACCGGGGAGCTGTTTTTT. As protein: CASSEALGDTGELFF.

A note on this clone: Its ends do not fully match the called genes, so a read error is possible. The chain uses TRBV5-1 and TRBJ2-1; no clear D. Germline V gene data show CDR1 as SGHRS and CDR2 as YFSETQ. This CDR3 contains 12 residues. The CDR3 loop is CASSLFLDEQFF. CDR3 in DNA: TGCGCCAGTAGCTTATTTCTAGATGAGCAGTTCTTC.